Ten or more counts support the clone carrying this T cell receptor beta chain. The antigen remains unidentified. The data originate from a study of T cell repertoires in cytomegalovirus infection. Study at large: Based on public TCR beta signatures, there were indications of CMV infection and of a matching HLA type. The study's findings and limits: Public TCR beta family frequency separated CMV-and-HLA carriers, including in an independent cohort. CMV-specific HLA-C-restricted TCR beta clonotypes dominated the ex vivo response.

TCRdb re-called the reads through MiXCR, storing one row per CDR3 protein. This table holds approximately 250,000 distinct CDR3 sequences, approximately 9.2% found once. The sequence was collected from a human donor in good health (CMV status not recorded). Some clones in this sample may be carry-over from other donors' samples. The specimen sequenced was PBMCs.

The CDR3 sequence is CACMVWVNTEAFF. CDR3 DNA sequence: TGTGCCTGCATGGTTTGGGTTAACACTGAAGCTTTCTTT. The gene calls are TRBV6-8 and TRBJ1-1; no clear D gene. The CDR3 extends over 13 amino acids. V was pared by 11 bases and J by 2 bases, with 15 bases between. Germline lookup yields CDR1 MNHGY and CDR2 SAAAGT.